The 8 T cell receptor beta chains given below trace back to one sample, sequenced in a study of cytomegalovirus exposure and HLA in healthy donors (TCRdb year 2017). Libraries came from the immunoSEQ multiplex PCR assay. A mixture of 60 forward primers for TCR Vbeta segments and 13 reverse primers for TCR Jbeta segments was used in the multiplex PCR. TCRdb carries this immuneACCESS record with in-frame sequences only. Its versions omit some clonotypes, under half of them owing to an unresolved V gene in the studies checked, with the rest unexplained. The sample table shows some 160,000 clones, and nearly 80% are seen once. 3.1% of the sample goes to the ten largest clones. Sequenced material: PBMCs. These receptor sequences come from a woman in her forties in good health and CMV-seronegative.

This clone was counted only a few times. The V and J genes are TRBV28 and TRBJ1-6; possible D gene TRBD1, 6 bases. The V and J ends lost 5 bases and 7 bases respectively, with 15 bases between them. This CDR3 is 15 amino acids long. CDR1 MDHEN and CDR2 SYDVKM come from the germline V gene. The DNA for the CDR3 is TGTGCCAGCAGTATCACGACAGGTCGAAATTCACCCCTCCACTTT. This sequence encodes CASSITTGRNSPLHF.

This chain links TRBV28 with TRBJ1-1, with D uncertain. The V end was cut by 3 bases, the J end by 4 bases, with 12 bases between. The CDR3 covers 14 residues. The germline CDR1 and CDR2 sequences are MDHEN and SYDVKM. The CDR3 DNA is TGTGCCAGCAGTTTTTGGGAGGCGAGCACTGAAGCTTTCTTT. Residues: CASSFWEASTEAFF.

This chain joins TRBV10-3 and TRBJ2-2, with 10 bases that match TRBD1. The CDR3 runs 13 residues. Germline V gene sequence: CDR1 ENHRY, CDR2 SYGVKD. After removal of 10 bases from V and 3 bases from J, the junction contained 2 bases not matched to a gene. The CDR3 DNA reads as TGTGCCAACGGACAGGGGGACACCGGGGAGCTGTTTTTT. This codes for CANGQGDTGELFF.

The J gene is TRBJ1-1, the V gene TRBV6-4; D is unresolved. The CDR3 covers 10 residues. V gave up 4 bases and J gave up 6 bases, with 3 bases separating them. Germline lookup yields CDR1 MRHNA and CDR2 SNTAGT. Here the CDR3 DNA reads TGTGCCAGCAGTGCCTCTGAAGCTTTCTTT. It codes for CASSASEAFF.

The chain employs TRBV7-9 and TRBJ2-1, with 10 positions matching TRBD1. The CDR3 extends over 16 amino acids. Unmatched junction bases numbered 8, after V lost 5 bases and J lost 4 bases. CDR1 and CDR2 (germline): SEHNR, FQNEAQ (reference sequence). The CDR3 region has the DNA TGTGCCAGCAGCCTAAGACAGGGGGCGACATACAATGAGCAGTTCTTC. Its protein product is CASSLRQGATYNEQFF. Complete variable domain (other parts from reference TRBV7-9 and TRBJ2-1): DTGVSQNPRHKITKRGQNVTFRCDPISEHNRLYWYRQTLGQGPEFLTYFQNEAQLEKSRLLSDRFSAERPKGSFSTLEIQRTEQGDSAMYLCASSLRQGATYNEQFFGPGTRLTVL.

The genes are TRBV5-1 and TRBJ1-2; D possibly corresponds to TRBD1 (5 bases). The CDR3 runs to 15 residues. Germline values: CDR1 SGHRS, CDR2 YFSETQ. V was trimmed by 9 bases and J by 3 bases, leaving 21 bases between them. In DNA, the CDR3 is TGCGCCAACAGAGAGGACAACCCGCTTCACTATGGCTACACCTTC. Translating it yields CANREDNPLHYGYTF.

CDR3: CASRTGGYEQYF. CDR3 DNA: TGTGCCAGCAGAACAGGGGGCTACGAGCAGTACTTC. The gene calls are TRBV6-1 and TRBJ2-7; 8 bases map to TRBD1. Trimming at V came to 6 bases and at J to 3 bases, leaving 1 base not matched to a gene. Germline CDR1 is MNHNS and CDR2 is SASEGT. The CDR3 covers 12 residues.

V gene TRBV6-6 combines with J gene TRBJ2-7; D ambiguous. Trimming cost V 7 bases and J 0 bases, with 13 bases left between them. The CDR3 totals 14 residues. Germline loops: CDR1 MNHNY, CDR2 SVGAGI (reference sequence). CDR3 sequence (DNA): TGTGCCAGCACCGCCCAACCTAGCTCCTACGAGCAGTACTTC. Translation: CASTAQPSSYEQYF.